Below, 5 T cell receptor beta chains from the same sample are listed, as sequenced in a study of CXCR3-negative and CXCR3-positive naive CD8 T cells. The authors made the TRB cDNA libraries by 5' RACE using UMI labels. One entry per CDR3 protein, without DNA, is what TCRdb gives after re-calling the 5' RACE reads. This listing includes about 130,000 distinct CDR3 sequences. Findings of the study overall: CXCR3-negative naive cells had less hydrophobic TRB CDR3s than did CXCR3-positive naive cells.

Their cognate antigens are unknown. The specimen was naive CXCR3+ CD8+ T cells from blood. Subset described: CD45RO-CCR7+CD27+CD95- naive CD8+ T cells expressing CXCR3 (TNR3+). The origin of the receptors is a human donor in good health. Some clones in this sample may be carry-over from other donors' samples.

J is TRBJ1-3 and V is TRBV7-6; the TRBD1 assignment by TCRdb is unverifiable without DNA. Germline lookup yields CDR1 SGHVS and CDR2 FNYEAQ. The CDR3 has 15 amino acids. The chain's CDR3 is CASSPGHSSGNTIYF.

The V call is TRBV19, the J call TRBJ1-2; the D call from TCRdb, TRBD1, cannot be confirmed without DNA. Per germline, CDR1 LNHDA and CDR2 SQIVND (reference sequence). This CDR3 has 12 residues. The chain's CDR3 is CASGQPFVGYTF.

The chain recombines TRBV25-1 with TRBJ2-5. Germline loops: CDR1 MGHDK, CDR2 SYGVNS. This CDR3 is 13 amino acids long. This chain's CDR3 is CASSEFLQETQYF.

The genes are TRBV4-3 and TRBJ2-1; TCRdb reports TRBD2, a call that lacks DNA to check it against. Germline V lookup: CDR1 LGHNA, CDR2 YSLEER. The CDR3 length is 17 residues. The CDR3 sequence: CASSQESVGGRYNEQFF.

This chain uses TRBV6-6 with TRBJ1-3; without DNA, the TCRdb call of TRBD1 cannot be checked. From germline, CDR1 is MNHNY and CDR2 SVGAGI (reference sequence). There are 14 residues in the CDR3. CDR3 sequence: CASSWDSSGNTIYF.